These 29 T cell receptor beta chains originate from one sample sequenced in a study of OX40 agonist ivuxolimab in advanced cancers. The assay was immunoSEQ multiplex PCR, and TCRdb's table has in-frame clones only and misses some. The data show fewer than 55,000 clones, approximately 92% seen once. Sequencing used CD4+ or CD8+ T cells sorted from blood, obtained in a trial of the OX40 agonist ivuxolimab. Source of these receptors: an adult with an advanced solid tumor such as melanoma, head and neck, liver or kidney cancer.

This rearrangement joins TRBV9 to TRBJ2-3; 10 bases fit TRBD2. Looked up from germline, CDR1 is SGDLS and CDR2 is YYNGEE. The CDR3 is 16 amino acids. The V gene end was trimmed by 4 bases and the J gene end by 5 bases; junction bases not matched to a gene: 10. CDR3 coding DNA: TGTGCCAGCAGCCTAGGTCCAGCGGGGGGGCAAGATACGCAGTATTTT. It specifies CASSLGPAGGQDTQYF.

The chain is built from TRBV19 and TRBJ1-2, with 8 bases lining up with TRBD1. After removal of 3 bases from V and 3 bases from J, the junction contained 0 bases not matched to a gene. This CDR3 spans 13 amino acids. Germline V gives CDR1 LNHDA, CDR2 SQIVND (reference sequence). CDR3 loop: CASSMGQDYGYTF. CDR3 sequence (DNA): TGTGCCAGTAGTATGGGACAGGACTATGGCTACACCTTC. Supplemented by reference TRBV19 and TRBJ1-2, the full variable domain reads DGGITQSPKYLFRKEGQNVTLSCEQNLNHDAMYWYRQDPGQGLRLIYYSQIVNDFQKGDIAEGYSVSREKKESFPLTVTSAQKNPTAFYLCASSMGQDYGYTFGSGTRLTVV.

The chain links TRBV28 to TRBJ2-7; TRBD1 aligns across 12 bases. CDR3 length equals 14 residues. V lost 7 bases, J lost 6 bases, and 7 bases stayed unmatched. Germline CDR1 MDHEN, CDR2 SYDVKM. The DNA for the CDR3 is TGTGCCAGCATCATGGGGACAGGGGGCCGCGAGCAGTACTTC. Its translation is CASIMGTGGREQYF.

The chain is built from TRBV30 and TRBJ1-1; weak D call: TRBD1 (6 bases). In germline, CDR1 is GTSNPN, CDR2 SVGIG (reference sequence). The length of the CDR3 is 13 residues. Trimming took off 1 base at V and 4 bases at J, with 10 bases between the two ends. The CDR3, as DNA: TGTGCCTGGAGTGGCAGGGGTTTCACTGAAGCTTTCTTT. Translated: CAWSGRGFTEAFF.

V and J are TRBV5-5 and TRBJ2-3, with D possibly being TRBD2 (5 bases). Per the germline V gene, CDR1 is SGHKS and CDR2 is YYEKEE (reference sequence). The CDR3 has 17 residues. Between the trimmed V and J ends, which lost 0 bases and 8 bases, there was a span of 22 bases. CDR3 in DNA: TGTGCCAGCAGCTTGGAAAGGGCGGGTGACCCCTCTAGTACGCAGTATTTT. Protein: CASSLERAGDPSSTQYF.

The chain has TRBV4-1 and TRBJ1-5; no definite D call. V lost 0 bases, J lost 2 bases, and 11 bases lay in between. Looked up from germline, CDR1 is MGHRA and CDR2 is YSYEKL. The CDR3 loop spans 16 amino acids. DNA for the CDR3: TGCGCCAGCAGCCAAGATGGAGGGATTGGCAATCAGCCCCAGCATTTT. Encoded protein: CASSQDGGIGNQPQHF.

The chain carries TRBV10-1 and TRBJ2-2, with 13 bases aligning to TRBD2. The CDR3 has 14 residues. Trimming took 10 bases from V and 5 from J; bases not matched to a gene: 4. The V gene's germline CDR1 is WNHNN and CDR2 SYGVQD (reference sequence). DNA of the CDR3: TGCGCCACTTCGGGACTAGCGGGAACCGGGGAGCTGTTTTTT. Its translation is CATSGLAGTGELFF.

The J gene is TRBJ2-4, the V gene TRBV21-1. TRBV21-1 is classified as a pseudogene. The CDR3 totals 12 residues. CDR3 DNA sequence: TGTGCCAGCAGCACGACCCTAAACATTCAGTACTTC. Its protein product is CASSTTLNIQYF.

This clone was counted a single time. The chain's CDR3 is CASSLMGTSGKNEQFF. The CDR3 DNA reads as TGTGCCAGCAGTTTAATGGGGACTAGCGGGAAAAATGAGCAGTTCTTC. This chain links TRBV28 with TRBJ2-1; 13 bases match TRBD2. This CDR3 region has 16 residues. Germline CDR1 is MDHEN and CDR2 is SYDVKM. J lost 7 bases, V lost 2 bases, and 5 bases had no gene match.

The V and J genes are TRBV7-3 and TRBJ1-6; D not resolved. V gave up 3 bases and J gave up 7 bases, with 7 bases separating them. CDR3 size: 13 residues. Germline CDR1 and CDR2: SGHTA and FQGTGA. DNA for the CDR3: TGTGCCAGCAGCTTGGACGGAAATTCACCCCTCCACTTT. As protein: CASSLDGNSPLHF.

This sequence joins TRBV6-5 and TRBJ1-2, with unresolved D. The CDR3 has 11 residues. Germline CDR1 is MNHEY and CDR2 is SVGAGI. Trimming removed 8 bases at V and 7 bases at J, with 11 bases between. The CDR3 here is CASGSQLGYTF. In nucleotides, the CDR3 is TGTGCCAGCGGGTCGCAGCTTGGCTACACCTTC.

CDR3 loop: CASSLVGETEAFF. CDR3 DNA sequence: TGTGCCAGCAGCTTGGTAGGAGAAACTGAAGCTTTCTTT. The rearrangement links TRBV5-4 to TRBJ1-1; D is undetermined. Germline V gene data show CDR1 as SGHNT and CDR2 as YYREEE (reference sequence). The CDR3 sequence is 13 residues long. The V gene lost 0 bases and the J gene lost 5 bases, with 8 bases spanning the gap.

The J gene is TRBJ1-2, the V gene TRBV7-2; D is perhaps TRBD1 (5 bases). The CDR3 loop spans 14 amino acids. V was pared by 5 bases and J by 6 bases, with 16 bases between. Germline assignment: CDR1 SGHTA and CDR2 FQGNSA. The CDR3 coding sequence is TGTGCCAGCAGCCGGATCCTAGGGGTTGATGGCTACACCTTC. Translating it yields CASSRILGVDGYTF.

The gene calls are TRBV2 and TRBJ2-7; 7 nucleotides align to TRBD1. Germline CDR1 reads SNHLY; CDR2 reads FYNNEI. V lost 7 bases and J lost 2; bases outside the gene matches: 5. This CDR3 is 13 amino acids long. CDR3 region: CASTRDRAYEQYF. The CDR3 region has the DNA TGTGCCAGCACAAGGGACAGAGCCTACGAGCAGTACTTC. The full variable domain, in which reference TRBV2 and TRBJ2-7 provide the parts outside the CDR3, is EPEVTQTPSHQVTQMGQEVILRCVPISNHLYFYWYRQILGQKVEFLVSFYNNEISEKSEIFDDQFSVERPDGSNFTLKIRSTKLEDSAMYFCASTRDRAYEQYFGPGTRLTVT.

This chain connects TRBV11-3 to TRBJ2-3; D is perhaps TRBD1 (6 bases). V lost 4 bases to trimming and J lost 6 bases, with 14 bases between them. This CDR3 is 14 amino acids long. Per the germline V gene, CDR1 is SGHNT and CDR2 is YENEEA. The DNA of the CDR3 is TGTGCCAGCAGCTCAAACAGGGAGTCCGATACGCAGTATTTT. Translated: CASSSNRESDTQYF.

The gene calls are TRBV18 and TRBJ2-5, with D possibly being TRBD1 (6 bases). The CDR3 sequence is 14 residues long. The germline CDR1 and CDR2 sequences are KGHSH and LQKENI. The V gene lost 3 bases and the J gene lost 5 bases, with 13 bases spanning the gap. In nucleotides, the CDR3 is TGTGCCAGCTCACCGGTTAGGACAGTGGAGACCCAGTACTTC. Translating it yields CASSPVRTVETQYF.

This clone was counted a few times. J is TRBJ1-5 and V is TRBV28; tentatively, D is TRBD1 (5 bases). Trimming took off 6 bases at V and 6 bases at J, with 12 bases between the two ends. The CDR3 consists of 13 residues. Looked up from germline, CDR1 is MDHEN and CDR2 is SYDVKM. Here the CDR3 reads CASRRDGSQPQHF. The CDR3 coding sequence is TGTGCCAGCAGAAGGGACGGGTCTCAGCCCCAGCATTTT. Full variable domain (missing parts from reference TRBV28 and TRBJ1-5): DVKVTQSSRYLVKRTGEKVFLECVQDMDHENMFWYRQDPGLGLRLIYFSYDVKMKEKGDIPEGYSVSREKKERFSLILESASTNQTSMYLCASRRDGSQPQHFGDGTRLSIL.

The chain is built from TRBV5-1 and TRBJ2-7; 16 bases are shared with TRBD2. Trimming cost V 4 bases and J 7 bases; bases outside gene matches: 8. From germline, CDR1 is SGHRS and CDR2 YFSETQ. The CDR3 is made up of 16 amino acids. The CDR3 region is CASSPGLAGGYYEQYF. The CDR3 DNA reads as TGCGCCAGCAGCCCGGGACTAGCGGGAGGGTATTATGAGCAGTACTTC. Complete variable domain (other parts from reference TRBV5-1 and TRBJ2-7): KAGVTQTPRYLIKTRGQQVTLSCSPISGHRSVSWYQQTPGQGLQFLFEYFSETQRNKGNFPGRFSGRQFSNSRSEMNVSTLELGDSALYLCASSPGLAGGYYEQYFGPGTRLTVT.

The chain links TRBV19 to TRBJ2-3; D could derive from TRBD1 or TRBD2 (5 bases each). This CDR3 has 16 residues. The germline V gene has CDR1 LNHDA and CDR2 SQIVND (reference sequence). Trimming took off 0 bases at V and 2 bases at J, with 12 bases between the two ends. The CDR3 DNA follows: TGTGCCAGTAGTATAGAGGGGGACGCCGCCACAGATACGCAGTATTTT. This encodes CASSIEGDAATDTQYF.

The CDR3 nucleotides read TGCGCCAGCAGCCAAGGTACAGCGAACACTGAAGCTTTCTTT. Translating it yields CASSQGTANTEAFF. This chain uses TRBV4-1 with TRBJ1-1; D call uncertain. From germline, CDR1 is MGHRA and CDR2 YSYEKL. The CDR3 covers 14 residues. The V end lost 1 base, the J end lost 1 base, and 7 bases lay between the germline ends.

This clone was detected only a few times. CDR3 DNA sequence: TGTGCCAGCAGCACCGGTAGCGGGAGGGCCCACGAGCAGTACTTC. Translating it yields CASSTGSGRAHEQYF. The rearrangement joins TRBV6-5 to TRBJ2-7, with 11 bases matching TRBD2. CDR3 length: 15 residues. The germline V gene encodes CDR1 MNHEY and CDR2 SVGAGI. V gave up 6 bases and J gave up 5 bases; unmatched junction bases: 9.

The chain's CDR3 is CAGGERENTGELFF. The CDR3 DNA follows: TGTGCCGGGGGGGAGCGGGAGAACACCGGGGAGCTGTTTTTT. The V call is TRBV7-9, the J call TRBJ2-2; 7 bases align to TRBD2. V was clipped by 11 bases and J by 1 base; unmatched bases: 7. Per germline, CDR1 SEHNR and CDR2 FQNEAQ (reference sequence). There are 14 residues in the CDR3.

This chain links TRBV7-6 with TRBJ1-1; D uncertain. The V end lost 5 bases, the J end lost 6 bases, and 13 bases lay between the germline ends. CDR3 length: 13 amino acids. Looked up from germline, CDR1 is SGHVS and CDR2 is FNYEAQ. DNA for the CDR3: TGTGCCAGCAGCCAAATGGCGGAGTCTGAAGCTTTCTTT. Translating it yields CASSQMAESEAFF. Variable domain in full (rest from reference TRBV7-6 and TRBJ1-1): GAGVSQSPRYKVTKRGQDVALRCDPISGHVSLYWYRQALGQGPEFLTYFNYEAQQDKSGLPNDRFSAERPEGSISTLTIQRTEQRDSAMYRCASSQMAESEAFFGQGTRLTVV.

The chain has TRBV10-3 and TRBJ2-7; the D gene could be TRBD1 or TRBD2 (5 bases each). The germline gives CDR1 ENHRY, CDR2 SYGVKD. V was trimmed by 10 bases and J by 0 bases, leaving 16 bases between them. The CDR3 is 14 residues long. CDR3: CATRTGTDSYEQYF. For the CDR3, the DNA is TGTGCCACTAGAACCGGGACGGACTCCTACGAGCAGTACTTC.

The genes are TRBV19 and TRBJ1-2, with D uncertain. V gave up 9 bases and J gave up 5 bases, with 16 bases separating them. The germline CDR1 and CDR2 sequences are LNHDA and SQIVND (reference sequence). The length of the CDR3 is 13 residues. The CDR3 region has the DNA TGTGCCAGCAAACCGGGCCCTTGGTATGGCTACACCTTC. Its translation: CASKPGPWYGYTF.

V is TRBV6-5 and J is TRBJ1-1; D is undetermined. Germline V lookup: CDR1 MNHEY, CDR2 SVGAGI. V lost 2 bases and J 1 base, leaving 5 bases between the germline ends. This CDR3 has 13 amino acids. The CDR3 DNA sequence: TGTGCCAGCAGTTACGGGTCGAACACTGAAGCTTTCTTT. Translated, it gives CASSYGSNTEAFF.

The chain couples TRBV5-1 to TRBJ1-2, with 7 positions matching TRBD1. Germline CDR1 SGHRS, CDR2 YFSETQ. The CDR3 loop spans 16 amino acids. J gave up 3 bases and V 4 bases, and 12 bases lay outside the gene matches. CDR3 region: CASSMTGRGADYGYTF. As DNA, the CDR3 is TGCGCCAGCAGCATGACAGGGCGGGGGGCGGACTATGGCTACACCTTC.

The DNA of the CDR3 is TGTGCCAGCAGCCAAACAGGGACAGTTCCCTACGAGCAGTACTTC. This translates into CASSQTGTVPYEQYF. This chain connects TRBV14 to TRBJ2-7; 7 bases agree with TRBD1. The CDR3 is made up of 15 amino acids. Germline CDR1 reads SGHDN; CDR2 reads FVKESK. Trimming cost V 2 bases and J 2 bases; bases outside gene matches: 6.

The rearrangement uses TRBV2 and TRBJ2-7; TRBD1 agrees at 9 bases. The junction had 16 bases not matched to a gene; V was cut back by 4 bases and J by 0 bases. From germline, CDR1 is SNHLY and CDR2 FYNNEI. The CDR3 totals 19 residues. The CDR3 nucleotides read TGTGCCAGCAGTGCCCGACCTGGGACAGGGTTGGTTAGCTCCTACGAGCAGTACTTC. It yields the protein CASSARPGTGLVSSYEQYF.